This T cell receptor (beta chain) was documented in a study of cytomegalovirus exposure and HLA in healthy donors. Study-level background: The 95 to 150 validation repertoires, a later analysis reported, used the same platform as the approximately 650 first-cohort repertoires.

The CDR3 runs to 15 residues. Trimming cost V 4 bases and J 3 bases; bases outside gene matches: 11. From germline, CDR1 is GTSNPN and CDR2 SVGIG (reference sequence). Produced via immunoSEQ multiplex PCR; TCRdb's table is partial and in-frame only. The sample shows about 79,000 clones, 90% to 95% of them seen only once. Separation from the roughly 600-subject first cohort characterized the roughly 120-subject validation cohort, to which the donors belonged. The sequence derives from a woman aged 25 to 39 in good health and CMV-seronegative. This sequence joins TRBV30 and TRBJ2-7; 8 nucleotides match TRBD2. The sample was PBMCs. CDR3 sequence: CAWNREGQRVYEQYF. The CDR3 nucleotides read TGTGCCTGGAATCGGGAGGGCCAGAGGGTCTACGAGCAGTACTTC.